Below are 20 T cell receptor beta chains sequenced from a single sample in a study of tissue T cells after allogeneic stem cell transplantation. Time point described: mouse harvest day 7 after allogeneic transplant. Tail vein injection delivered 10^7 T-cell-depleted bone marrow cells and 10^6 splenic CD5+ T cells. Clones were sequenced by immunoSEQ multiplex PCR, and TCRdb holds only the in-frame ones, with some missing. The sample has almost 5,500 clones; roughly 50% are singletons. Sequences were obtained from gut tissue. All receptors derive from a female BALB/c mouse given C57BL/6 T cells with graft-versus-host disease after an allogeneic hematopoietic cell transplant.

This clone has just a few counts. Mouse names are used for the genes. The read ends 1 residue before the CDR3 terminus; that terminus is restored from the germline J gene. V gene TRBV3 combines with J gene TRBJ1-4; D remains unclear. With 3 bases removed from V and 0 bases from J, the gap between germline ends came to 2 bases. The germline V gene encodes CDR1 SNHLY and CDR2 FYNGKV (reference sequence). The CDR3 contains 13 residues. This CDR3 is CASSFISNERLFF. The DNA read from the CDR3 is TGTGCCAGCAGCTTTATTTCCAACGAAAGATTATTT.

This clone appeared a few times. The gene names here belong to mouse. The CDR3 extends 1 residue past the end of the read, so its final part is completed from the germline J gene. The sample has other DNA sequences that encode this CDR3 too. The chain is built from TRBV26 and TRBJ2-7; 8 bases align to TRBD1. After removal of 0 bases from V and 7 bases from J, the junction contained 5 bases not matched to a gene. CDR3 size: 14 residues. Germline V gives CDR1 KGHPV, CDR2 FQNQEV (reference sequence). The CDR3 bases that were read are TGTGCCAGCAGTCTGTCGCAGGGGGCGCGGGAACAGTAC. Amino acids: CASSLSQGAREQY. The whole CDR3 is CASSLSQGAREQYF.

On this clone: Each gene name is a mouse one. The read finishes 1 residue shy of the CDR3 end, and the germline J gene is used to complete it. J is TRBJ2-5 and V is TRBV23. There are 14 residues in the CDR3. Per the germline V gene, CDR1 is KGHTA and CDR2 is FQNQQP. The part of the CDR3 DNA that was read is TGCTCCAGCAGACTAAGGGGGGACCAAGACACCCAGTAC. Amino acids: CSSRLRGDQDTQY. The entire CDR3 sequence reads CSSRLRGDQDTQYF. Full variable domain (remainder filled in from reference TRBV23 and TRBJ2-5): DAAVTQKPRYLIKMKGQEAEMKCIPEKGHTAVFWYQQKQSKELKFLIYFQNQQPLDQIDMVKERFSAVCPSSSLCSLGIRTCEAEDSALYLCSSRLRGDQDTQYFGPGTRLLVL.

This clone was seen only a few times. Genes here carry mouse names. The read stops 1 residue short of the end of the CDR3; the missing end is completed from the germline J gene. V is TRBV15 and J is TRBJ2-7, with 7 bases identical to TRBD1. This CDR3 spans 14 amino acids. Trimming took 4 bases from V and 0 from J; bases not matched to a gene: 3. Germline CDR1 and CDR2: SGHND and FRSKSL. The sequenced CDR3 bases are TGTGCCAGCAGTTCAGGGGGTGGCTCCTATGAACAGTAC. Protein sequence: CASSSGGGSYEQY. The CDR3, in full, reads CASSSGGGSYEQYF.

This clone was seen only a few times. Mouse gene names apply. Coverage ceases 1 residue before the CDR3 finishes, and the germline J gene fills in the end. The chain couples TRBV3 to TRBJ2-1, with 9 nucleotides matching TRBD2. Trimming cost V 6 bases and J 0 bases; bases outside gene matches: 3. The length of the CDR3 is 15 residues. CDR1 is SNHLY and CDR2 is FYNGKV in the germline V gene (reference sequence). The CDR3 bases that were read are TGTGCCAGCAGAGACTGGGGGCTTAACTATGCTGAGCAGTTC. It yields the protein CASRDWGLNYAEQF. The CDR3 in its entirety is CASRDWGLNYAEQFF.

Comment on this clone: Genes here carry mouse names. CDR3 bases read: TGTGCCAGCAGTCTGTCGCCAAATTCTGGAAATACGCTCTAT. Translated: CASSLSPNSGNTLY. The CDR3, in full, reads CASSLSPNSGNTLYF. The gene calls are TRBV26 and TRBJ1-3; D gene unclear. The read gets to within 1 residue of the CDR3 end, and the germline J gene fills in the rest. Germline V gives CDR1 KGHPV, CDR2 FQNQEV (reference sequence). With 0 bases removed from V and 0 bases from J, the gap between germline ends came to 6 bases. This CDR3 is 15 amino acids long.

As to this clone: Genes and germline come from the mouse. The sample carries other DNA sequences with the same CDR3. The covered CDR3 bases are TGTGCCAGCAGTCCGGGACAAAACACAGAAGTCTTC. It is translated as CASSPGQNTEVF. The whole CDR3 protein reads CASSPGQNTEVFF. V is TRBV26 and J is TRBJ1-1; perhaps TRBD1 as D (6 bases). The read terminates 1 residue before the CDR3 end, so the remaining end is supplied by the germline J gene. CDR3 length: 13 residues. Germline V CDR1 and CDR2: KGHPV, FQNQEV (reference sequence). Trimming shortened V by 4 bases and J by 1 base, and 7 bases separated the two germline ends.

Concerning this clone itself: Here the gene names and germline are mouse. Sequencing ends 1 residue short of the CDR3 end; the germline J gene provides the rest. This rearrangement joins TRBV26 to TRBJ1-2, with TRBD1 as a possible D gene (6 bases). Germline CDR1 KGHPV, CDR2 FQNQEV (reference sequence). Trimming left V 2 bases short and J 2 bases short, with 9 bases between. This CDR3 has 14 residues. The DNA read from the CDR3 is TGTGCCAGCAGTCTGCTGGGGGCGAACTCCGACTACACC. Protein sequence: CASSLLGANSDYT. The complete CDR3 sequence is CASSLLGANSDYTF.

Turning to this clone: Mouse germline and gene names are used. The read is 1 residue too short to cover the CDR3 end, so that end is filled in from the germline J gene. The chain employs TRBV15 and TRBJ2-7; 9 bases align to TRBD1. Trimming removed 6 bases from V and 7 bases from J; junction bases left unmatched: 7. Germline assignment: CDR1 SGHND and CDR2 FRSKSL. This CDR3 region has 13 residues. The CDR3 protein is CASSRQGGYEQYF. The sequenced part of the CDR3 DNA is TGTGCCAGCAGCAGACAGGGGGGATACGAACAGTAC.

This clone has just a few counts. Genes and germline are mouse. The CDR3 end falls 1 residue outside the read, so it is completed with the germline J gene. This chain uses TRBV26 with TRBJ2-1, with 13 bases identical to TRBD2. Germline V gives CDR1 KGHPV, CDR2 FQNQEV (reference sequence). The CDR3 is made up of 16 amino acids. Trimming cost V 7 bases and J 1 base; bases outside gene matches: 4. CDR3 sequence: CASIPGLGGNYAEQFF. The sequenced part of the CDR3 DNA is TGTGCCAGCATTCCGGGACTGGGGGGGAACTATGCTGAGCAGTTC. Full variable domain (remainder filled in from reference TRBV26 and TRBJ2-1): NSKVIQTPRYLVKGQGQKAKMRCIPEKGHPVVFWYQQNKNNEFKFLINFQNQEVLQQIDMTEKRFSAECPSNSPCSLEIQSSEAGDSALYLCASIPGLGGNYAEQFFGPGTRLTVL.

As to this clone: Gene names denote mouse genes. The read finishes 1 residue shy of the CDR3 end, and the germline J gene is used to complete it. The chain couples TRBV1 to TRBJ2-1, with 7 positions matching TRBD2. CDR1 and CDR2 (germline): NSQYPW, LRSPGD (reference sequence). Trimming cost V 2 bases and J 0 bases; bases outside gene matches: 4. The CDR3 length is 16 residues. The covered CDR3 bases are TGCACCTGCAGTGCACGACTGGGAGTTAACTATGCTGAGCAGTTC. It is translated as CTCSARLGVNYAEQF. The entire CDR3 protein reads CTCSARLGVNYAEQFF.

On this clone itself: All gene names here are mouse names. The read halts 1 residue ahead of the CDR3 end, with the missing end drawn from the germline J gene. The J gene is TRBJ2-4, the V gene TRBV15; tentatively, D is TRBD1 or TRBD2 (5 bases each). CDR1 is SGHND, CDR2 FRSKSL, per germline. The germline V and J ends were trimmed by 4 bases and 0 bases, with 5 bases remaining between them. This CDR3 is built from 13 residues. The sequenced part of the CDR3 DNA is TGTGCCAGCAGTTGGGGGAGTCAAAACACCTTGTAC. This sequence encodes CASSWGSQNTLY. The whole CDR3 protein reads CASSWGSQNTLYF.

This clone showed up just a few times. Gene names refer to mouse genes. The sequenced fragment ends 1 residue before the CDR3 boundary, so the rest is inferred from the germline J gene. The gene calls are TRBV26 and TRBJ2-2; the D gene could be TRBD1 or TRBD2 (6 bases each). CDR1 is KGHPV and CDR2 is FQNQEV in the germline V gene (reference sequence). The V end was cut by 2 bases, the J end by 6 bases, with 7 bases between. The CDR3 is 13 residues long. The covered CDR3 bases are TGTGCCAGCAGTCTGGGGGGCTCCGGGCAGCTCTAC. This sequence encodes CASSLGGSGQLY. The entire CDR3 sequence reads CASSLGGSGQLYF. The variable domain in full, with the rest retrieved from reference TRBV26 and TRBJ2-2, is NSKVIQTPRYLVKGQGQKAKMRCIPEKGHPVVFWYQQNKNNEFKFLINFQNQEVLQQIDMTEKRFSAECPSNSPCSLEIQSSEAGDSALYLCASSLGGSGQLYFGEGSKLTVL.

This clone was observed a few times. Gene names follow the mouse nomenclature. The read ends 1 residue early relative to the CDR3; the germline J gene fills the gap. V is TRBV26 and J is TRBJ2-7; 11 bases fit TRBD2. Trimming took 2 bases from V and 3 from J; bases not matched to a gene: 3. This CDR3 contains 15 residues. Germline values: CDR1 KGHPV, CDR2 FQNQEV (reference sequence). The sequenced part of the CDR3 DNA is TGTGCCAGCAGTCTGCCGGGACTGGGGGACTATGAACAGTAC. Residues: CASSLPGLGDYEQY. The full CDR3 is CASSLPGLGDYEQYF.

Comments on this clone: Gene names and germline refer to mouse. The observed sequence ends 1 residue before the CDR3 terminus, with the missing tail filled in from the germline J gene. This CDR3 is also generated by other DNA sequences in the sample. The V and J genes are TRBV26 and TRBJ2-4, with a possible D match to TRBD1 (5 bases). The germline V and J ends were trimmed by 2 bases and 0 bases, with 6 bases remaining between them. Germline loops: CDR1 KGHPV, CDR2 FQNQEV (reference sequence). CDR3 length: 14 residues. The covered CDR3 bases are TGTGCCAGCAGTCTGCAGGGTAGTCAAAACACCTTGTAC. Translating gives CASSLQGSQNTLY. The complete CDR3 reads CASSLQGSQNTLYF.

In the case of this clone: The genes are named according to mouse. The CDR3 goes on 1 residue after the read ends, and that part is filled in from the germline J gene. The genes are TRBV26 and TRBJ1-3; D not certain. The germline V and J ends were trimmed by 2 bases and 0 bases, with 5 bases remaining between them. The CDR3 consists of 14 residues. Germline V gene sequence: CDR1 KGHPV, CDR2 FQNQEV (reference sequence). The part of the CDR3 DNA that was read is TGTGCCAGCAGTCTGAGGAATTCTGGAAATACGCTCTAT. It encodes CASSLRNSGNTLY. The full CDR3 reads CASSLRNSGNTLYF.

This clone was detected only a few times. Gene labels here are mouse ones. With the read ending 1 residue before the CDR3 end, the germline J gene is used to fill in that end. The chain couples TRBV26 to TRBJ1-2; D is uncertain. There are 13 residues in the CDR3. From germline, CDR1 is KGHPV and CDR2 FQNQEV (reference sequence). V was cut by 1 base and J by 1 base, with 4 bases left in between. Incomplete CDR3 DNA: TGTGCCAGCAGTCTGTATGGAAACTCCGACTACACC. Translating gives CASSLYGNSDYT. In full, the CDR3 is CASSLYGNSDYTF.

This clone showed up just once. The genes are named according to mouse. The missing CDR3 end, 1 residue past where the read stops, is filled in from the germline J gene. The chain carries TRBV5 and TRBJ2-7; the match to TRBD2 covers 10 bases. V dropped 0 bases and J dropped 2; count of bases not matched to a gene: 1. Per the germline V gene, CDR1 is LGHNA and CDR2 is YNLKQL (reference sequence). This CDR3 comprises 15 residues. The CDR3 protein is CASSQEGTGAYEQYF. CDR3 DNA (partial): TGTGCCAGCAGCCAAGAAGGGACTGGGGCCTATGAACAGTAC.

With regard to this clone: Gene and germline names: mouse. The sequenced part of the CDR3 DNA is TGTGCCAGCAGCCCGGGACAGGGGAACGAAAGATTATTT. Translated: CASSPGQGNERLF. The CDR3 as a whole reads CASSPGQGNERLFF. V usage is TRBV3 and J usage is TRBJ1-4, with 10 nucleotides matching TRBD1. The sequence runs out 1 residue before the end of the CDR3; the remainder is reconstructed from the germline J gene. J lost 5 bases, V lost 5 bases, and 2 bases had no gene match. CDR1 is SNHLY and CDR2 is FYNGKV in the germline V gene (reference sequence). The CDR3 has 14 amino acids.

Relative to its sample, this clone is large. Mouse names are used for the genes. The CDR3 extends 1 residue past the end of the read, so its final part is completed from the germline J gene. The V call is TRBV26, the J call TRBJ1-6; TRBD1 matches 10 bases. TRBJ1-6 is noted as an ORF with a role that remains uncertain. Germline-derived CDR1 and CDR2 are KGHPV and FQNQEV (reference sequence). There are 15 residues in the CDR3. Trimming at V came to 4 bases and at J to 8 bases, leaving 5 bases not matched to a gene. CDR3 amino acids: CASSPGQGRHSPLYF. The part of the CDR3 DNA that was read is TGTGCCAGCAGTCCGGGACAGGGGAGGCATTCGCCCCTCTAC.